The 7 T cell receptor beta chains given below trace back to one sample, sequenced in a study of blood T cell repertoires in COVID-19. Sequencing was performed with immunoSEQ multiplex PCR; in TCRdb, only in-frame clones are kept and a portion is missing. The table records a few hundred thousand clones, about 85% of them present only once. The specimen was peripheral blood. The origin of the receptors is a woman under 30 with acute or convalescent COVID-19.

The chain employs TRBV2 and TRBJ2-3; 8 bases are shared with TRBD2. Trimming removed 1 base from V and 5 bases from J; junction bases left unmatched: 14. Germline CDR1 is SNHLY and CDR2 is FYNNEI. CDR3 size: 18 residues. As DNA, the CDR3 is TGTGCCAGCAGTGAAGAAGGTACCGGGGGGGCCGGTATAGATACGCAGTATTTT. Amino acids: CASSEEGTGGAGIDTQYF.

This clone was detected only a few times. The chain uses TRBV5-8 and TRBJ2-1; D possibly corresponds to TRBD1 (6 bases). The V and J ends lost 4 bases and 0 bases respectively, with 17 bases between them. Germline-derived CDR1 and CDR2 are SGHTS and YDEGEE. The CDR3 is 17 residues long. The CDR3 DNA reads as TGTGCCAGCAGCCGCGGAATCCGGGACAACTCCTACAATGAGCAGTTCTTC. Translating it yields CASSRGIRDNSYNEQFF.

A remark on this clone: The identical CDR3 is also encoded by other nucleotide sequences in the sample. The CDR3 coding sequence is TGCGCCAGCAGCTTAACGGTCTCTGGAAACACCATATATTTT. Translation gives CASSLTVSGNTIYF. V and J are TRBV5-1 and TRBJ1-3, with D unclear. The CDR3 loop spans 14 amino acids. Germline V gene lookup returns CDR1 SGHRS and CDR2 YFSETQ. V was cut by 2 bases and J by 0 bases, with 6 bases left in between.

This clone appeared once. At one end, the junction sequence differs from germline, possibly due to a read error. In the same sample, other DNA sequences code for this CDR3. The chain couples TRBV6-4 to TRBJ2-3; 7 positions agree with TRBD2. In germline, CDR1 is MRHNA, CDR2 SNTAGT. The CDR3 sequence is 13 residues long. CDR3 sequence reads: CASSAGDTDTQYF. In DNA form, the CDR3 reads TGTGCCAGTAGTGCGGGAGACACAGATACGCAGTATTTT.

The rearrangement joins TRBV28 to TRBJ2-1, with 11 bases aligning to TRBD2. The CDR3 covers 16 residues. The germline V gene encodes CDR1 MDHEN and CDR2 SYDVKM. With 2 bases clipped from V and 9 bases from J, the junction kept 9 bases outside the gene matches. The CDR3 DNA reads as TGTGCCAGCAGTTTACTGGCTAGCGGGAGGTTGGTTGAGCAGTTCTTC. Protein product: CASSLLASGRLVEQFF.

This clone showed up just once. In DNA, the CDR3 is TGTGCCAGCAGTGAAGCGCAGGCCAGGGGGCGAGAAAAACTGTTTTTT. Its protein product is CASSEAQARGREKLFF. V gene TRBV6-1 combines with J gene TRBJ1-4, with TRBD1 matching over 8 bases. The V and J ends lost 0 bases and 8 bases, in that order; junction bases with no gene match: 8. Germline V gene lookup returns CDR1 MNHNS and CDR2 SASEGT. This CDR3 contains 16 residues.

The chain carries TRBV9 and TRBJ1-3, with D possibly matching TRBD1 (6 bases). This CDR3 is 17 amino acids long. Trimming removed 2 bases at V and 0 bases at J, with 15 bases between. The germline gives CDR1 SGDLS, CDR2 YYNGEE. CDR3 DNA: TGTGCCAGCAGCGTCCGGGACACCTCTAACTCTGGAAACACCATATATTTT. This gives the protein CASSVRDTSNSGNTIYF.